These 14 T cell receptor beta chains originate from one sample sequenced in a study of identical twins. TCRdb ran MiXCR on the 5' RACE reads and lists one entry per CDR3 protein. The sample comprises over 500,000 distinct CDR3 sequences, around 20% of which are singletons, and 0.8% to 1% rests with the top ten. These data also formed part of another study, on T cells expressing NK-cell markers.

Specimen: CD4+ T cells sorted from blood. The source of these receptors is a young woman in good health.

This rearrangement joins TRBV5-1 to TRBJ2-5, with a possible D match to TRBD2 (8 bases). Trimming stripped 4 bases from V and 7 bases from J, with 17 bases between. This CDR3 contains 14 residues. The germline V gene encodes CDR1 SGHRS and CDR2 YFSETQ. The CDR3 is CASSRDRAGGTQYF. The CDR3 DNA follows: TGCGCCAGCAGCCGTGACAGGGCGGGGGGGACCCAGTACTTC.

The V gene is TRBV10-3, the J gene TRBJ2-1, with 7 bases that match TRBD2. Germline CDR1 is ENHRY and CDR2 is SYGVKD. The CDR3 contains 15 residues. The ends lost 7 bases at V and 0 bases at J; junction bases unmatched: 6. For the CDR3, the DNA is TGTGCCATCATGAGCGGGGCCAGCTCCTACAATGAGCAGTTCTTC. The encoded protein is CAIMSGASSYNEQFF.

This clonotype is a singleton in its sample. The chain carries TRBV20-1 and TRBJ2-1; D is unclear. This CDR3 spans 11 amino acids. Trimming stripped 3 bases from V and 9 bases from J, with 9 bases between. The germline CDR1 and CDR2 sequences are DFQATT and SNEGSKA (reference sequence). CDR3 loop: CSASRLLEQFF. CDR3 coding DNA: TGCAGTGCTAGTAGACTCCTTGAGCAGTTCTTC.

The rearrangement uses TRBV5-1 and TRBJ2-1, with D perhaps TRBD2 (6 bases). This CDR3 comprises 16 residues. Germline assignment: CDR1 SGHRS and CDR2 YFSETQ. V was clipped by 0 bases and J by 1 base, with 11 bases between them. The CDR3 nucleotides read TGCGCCAGCAGCTTGGTGGTGCTAGCGTCCTACAATGAGCAGTTCTTC. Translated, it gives CASSLVVLASYNEQFF.

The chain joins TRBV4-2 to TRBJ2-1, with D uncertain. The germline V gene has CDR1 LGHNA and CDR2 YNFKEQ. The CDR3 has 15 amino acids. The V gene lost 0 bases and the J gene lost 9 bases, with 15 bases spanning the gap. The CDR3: CASSQDYPRSGEQFF. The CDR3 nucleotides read TGTGCCAGCAGCCAAGATTATCCCCGATCGGGTGAGCAGTTCTTC.

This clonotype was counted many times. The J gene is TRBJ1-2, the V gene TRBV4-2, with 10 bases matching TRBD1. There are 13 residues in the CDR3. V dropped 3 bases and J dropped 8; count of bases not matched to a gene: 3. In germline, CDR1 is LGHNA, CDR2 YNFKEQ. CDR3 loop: CASSQGTGEGYTF. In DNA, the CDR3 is TGTGCCAGCAGCCAGGGGACAGGGGAAGGCTACACCTTC.

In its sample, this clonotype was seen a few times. The CDR3 is CASSPIQGSGEAFF. The CDR3 DNA is TGTGCCAGCAGCCCAATCCAGGGTAGTGGTGAAGCTTTCTTT. J is TRBJ1-1 and V is TRBV7-9; possible D gene TRBD1, 5 bases. Per germline, CDR1 SEHNR and CDR2 FQNEAQ (reference sequence). There are 14 residues in the CDR3. The V end lost 5 bases, the J end lost 7 bases, and 17 bases lay between the germline ends.

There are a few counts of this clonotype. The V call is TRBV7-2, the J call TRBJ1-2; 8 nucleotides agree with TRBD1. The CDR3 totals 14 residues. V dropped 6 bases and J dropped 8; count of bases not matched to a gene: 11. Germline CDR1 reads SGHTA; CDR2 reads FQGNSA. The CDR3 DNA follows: TGTGCCAGCAGTCGCGATCCAGGGGGCTTGGGCTACACCTTC. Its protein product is CASSRDPGGLGYTF. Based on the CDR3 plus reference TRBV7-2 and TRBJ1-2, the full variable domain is GAGVSQSPSNKVTEKGKDVELRCDPISGHTALYWYRQSLGQGLEFLIYFQGNSAPDKSGLPSDRFSAERTGGSVSTLTIQRTQQEDSAVYLCASSRDPGGLGYTFGSGTRLTVV.

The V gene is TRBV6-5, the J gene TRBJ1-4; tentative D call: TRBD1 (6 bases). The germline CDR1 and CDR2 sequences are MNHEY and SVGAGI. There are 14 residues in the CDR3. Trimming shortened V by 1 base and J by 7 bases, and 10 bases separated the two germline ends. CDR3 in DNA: TGTGCCAGCAGTTACTGGGGGGCCGGTGAAAAACTGTTTTTT. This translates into CASSYWGAGEKLFF.

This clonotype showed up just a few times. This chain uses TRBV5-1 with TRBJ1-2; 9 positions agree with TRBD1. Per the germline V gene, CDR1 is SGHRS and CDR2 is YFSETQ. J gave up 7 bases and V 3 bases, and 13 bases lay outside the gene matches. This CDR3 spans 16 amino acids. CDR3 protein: CASSSGTGYGQGGYTF. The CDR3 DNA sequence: TGCGCCAGCAGCTCCGGGACAGGGTATGGACAAGGTGGCTACACCTTC.

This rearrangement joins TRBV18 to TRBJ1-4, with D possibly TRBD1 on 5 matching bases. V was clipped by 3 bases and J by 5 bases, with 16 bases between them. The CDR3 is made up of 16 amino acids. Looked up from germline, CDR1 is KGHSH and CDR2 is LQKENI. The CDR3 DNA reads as TGTGCCAGCTCACCGACTCCGGGACGGGGGAATGAAAAACTGTTTTTT. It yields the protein CASSPTPGRGNEKLFF.

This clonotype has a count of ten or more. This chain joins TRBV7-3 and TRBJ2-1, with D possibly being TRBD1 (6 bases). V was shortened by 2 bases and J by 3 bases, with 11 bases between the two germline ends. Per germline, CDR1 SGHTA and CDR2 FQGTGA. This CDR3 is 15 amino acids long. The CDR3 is CASSLLGADYNEQFF. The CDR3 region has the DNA TGTGCCAGCAGCTTATTGGGGGCAGACTACAATGAGCAGTTCTTC. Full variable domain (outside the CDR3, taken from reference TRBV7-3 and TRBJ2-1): GAGVSQTPSNKVTEKGKYVELRCDPISGHTALYWYRQSLGQGPEFLIYFQGTGAADDSGLPNDRFFAVRPEGSVSTLKIQRTERGDSAVYLCASSLLGADYNEQFFGPGTRLTVL.

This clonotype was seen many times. The CDR3 here is CSVGGLAGGRTDTQYF. CDR3 sequence (DNA): TGCAGCGTTGGGGGACTAGCGGGAGGACGCACAGATACGCAGTATTTT. The gene calls are TRBV29-1 and TRBJ2-3; 15 nucleotides line up with TRBD2. J was trimmed by 1 base and V by 4 bases; bases with no gene match: 3. Germline V gene lookup returns CDR1 SQVTM and CDR2 ANQGSEA. The CDR3 totals 16 residues.

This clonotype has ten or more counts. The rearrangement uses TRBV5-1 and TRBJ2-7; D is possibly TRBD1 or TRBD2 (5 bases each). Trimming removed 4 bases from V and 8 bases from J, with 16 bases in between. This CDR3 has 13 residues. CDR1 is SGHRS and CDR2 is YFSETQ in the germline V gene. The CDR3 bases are TGCGCCAGCAGCGGGGACCCCTCTGGACAGCAGTACTTC. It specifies CASSGDPSGQQYF.